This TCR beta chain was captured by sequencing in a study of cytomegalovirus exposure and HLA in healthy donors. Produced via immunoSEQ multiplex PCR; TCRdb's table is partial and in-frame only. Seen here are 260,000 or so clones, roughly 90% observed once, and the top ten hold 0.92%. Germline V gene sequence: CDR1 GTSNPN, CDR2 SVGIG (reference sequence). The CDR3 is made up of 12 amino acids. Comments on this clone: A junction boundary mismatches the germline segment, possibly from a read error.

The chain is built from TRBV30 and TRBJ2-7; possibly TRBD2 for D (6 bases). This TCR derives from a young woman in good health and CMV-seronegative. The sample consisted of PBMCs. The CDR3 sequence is CAWSTEGRWPLF. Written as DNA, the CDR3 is TGTGCCTGGAGCACGGAGGGGCGGTGGCCGCTCTTC. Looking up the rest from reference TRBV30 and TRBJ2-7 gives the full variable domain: SQTIHQWPATLVQPVGSPLSLECTVEGTSNPNLYWYRQAAGRGLQLLFYSVGIGQISSEVPQNLSASRPQDRQFILSSKKLLLSDSGFYLCAWSTEGRWPLFGPGTRLTVT.